One sample yielded the 24 T cell receptor beta chains listed below, sequenced in a study of cytomegalovirus exposure and HLA in healthy donors. The PCR ran on 60 Vbeta and 13 Jbeta primers. Assay: immunoSEQ multiplex PCR; the TCRdb copy retains only in-frame clones and omits some. The sample shows 190,000 or so clones, 70% to 80% of them seen only once. Sequenced: PBMCs. The receptor set was obtained from a male donor in good health and CMV-seropositive.

Comment on this clone: This same CDR3 is encoded by further DNA sequences in the sample. The genes are TRBV7-3 and TRBJ2-3; possible D gene TRBD1, 6 bases. The CDR3 loop spans 13 amino acids. Germline CDR1 and CDR2: SGHTA and FQGTGA. V was cut by 2 bases and J by 3 bases, with 6 bases left in between. CDR3 nucleotides: TGTGCCAGCAGCTTACAGGGGACAGATACGCAGTATTTT. It translates to CASSLQGTDTQYF.

This clone was recorded once. The V gene is TRBV6-5, the J gene TRBJ2-3; 8 nucleotides line up with TRBD2. Germline V gives CDR1 MNHEY, CDR2 SVGAGI. The CDR3 covers 14 residues. With V trimmed by 6 bases and J by 6 bases, 8 bases remained unmatched. The CDR3: CASSPGGAGDTQYF. The CDR3 coding sequence is TGTGCCAGCAGCCCCGGGGGGGCCGGGGATACGCAGTATTTT.

CDR3 protein: CASSQSPGRGRGLDNVREQFF. The CDR3 nucleotides are TGCGCCAGCAGCCAATCCCCCGGAAGGGGGCGAGGACTGGATAATGTTAGAGAGCAGTTCTTC. V usage is TRBV4-3 and J usage is TRBJ2-1, with 7 bases lining up with TRBD1. The CDR3 totals 21 residues. Per the germline V gene, CDR1 is LGHNA and CDR2 is YSLEER. The trim removed 2 bases at V and 10 bases at J, leaving 29 bases unmatched.

J is TRBJ2-1 and V is TRBV7-2, with D possibly matching TRBD2 (6 bases). Germline loops: CDR1 SGHTA, CDR2 FQGNSA. This CDR3 comprises 14 residues. V was cut by 3 bases and J by 8 bases, with 14 bases left in between. The CDR3 DNA follows: TGTGCCAGCAGCTTCGGGTGGGGGGTACATGAGCAGTTCTTC. Its protein is CASSFGWGVHEQFF.

The genes are TRBV9 and TRBJ2-1, with 7 bases aligning to TRBD2. The CDR3 extends over 19 amino acids. Trimming cost V 0 bases and J 4 bases; bases outside gene matches: 16. From germline, CDR1 is SGDLS and CDR2 YYNGEE. The CDR3 protein is CASSVEGLTGGRRYNEQFF. In nucleotides, the CDR3 is TGTGCCAGCAGCGTAGAGGGTTTGACGGGCGGGAGACGGTACAATGAGCAGTTCTTC. The full variable domain, completed using reference TRBV9 and TRBJ2-1, is DSGVTQTPKHLITATGQRVTLRCSPRSGDLSVYWYQQSLDQGLQFLIQYYNGEERAKGNILERFSAQQFPDLHSELNLSSLELGDSALYFCASSVEGLTGGRRYNEQFFGPGTRLTVL.

The CDR3 DNA reads as TGTGCCAGCAGCTTCGGCCCGGAGACTGAAGCTTTCTTT. This translates into CASSFGPETEAFF. This chain links TRBV7-8 with TRBJ1-1; D ambiguous. The CDR3 runs 13 residues. The germline V and J ends were trimmed by 3 bases and 5 bases, with 10 bases remaining between them. CDR1 is SGHVS and CDR2 is FQNEAQ in the germline V gene.

The V call is TRBV7-9, the J call TRBJ2-6, with 8 bases matching TRBD1. V dropped 5 bases and J dropped 13; count of bases not matched to a gene: 7. This CDR3 has 13 residues. Germline V lookup: CDR1 SEHNR, CDR2 FQNEAQ (reference sequence). The CDR3 bases are TGTGCCAGCAGCCCACAGGGGGTTGGGGTCCTGACTTTC. This sequence encodes CASSPQGVGVLTF.

This sequence joins TRBV6-1 and TRBJ2-1, with D perhaps TRBD2 (5 bases). The V end was cut by 2 bases, the J end by 4 bases, with 12 bases between. Germline CDR1 reads MNHNS; CDR2 reads SASEGT. The CDR3 extends over 15 amino acids. CDR3 coding DNA: TGTGCCAGCAGTGAAATCAGGACTCGGTACAATGAGCAGTTCTTC. Protein: CASSEIRTRYNEQFF.

This sequence joins TRBV5-1 and TRBJ1-4, with D perhaps matching TRBD1 (6 bases). Trimming stripped 1 base from V and 4 bases from J, with 14 bases between. Germline V lookup: CDR1 SGHRS, CDR2 YFSETQ. The CDR3 covers 16 residues. In nucleotides, the CDR3 is TGCGCCAGCAGCTTGCGGACGGACAGCTTTAATGAAAAACTGTTTTTT. It is translated as CASSLRTDSFNEKLFF.

This clone appeared a single time. The chain employs TRBV2 and TRBJ1-2; no reliable D call. The CDR3 has 13 residues. Per the germline V gene, CDR1 is SNHLY and CDR2 is FYNNEI. Deletions cut 0 bases from V and 7 bases from J, with 9 bases between. CDR3 in amino acids: CASSEAGEFGYTF. DNA of the CDR3: TGTGCCAGCAGTGAAGCAGGAGAATTTGGCTACACCTTC.

This chain uses TRBV7-9 with TRBJ2-3; a weak D match, TRBD2 (5 bases). The CDR3 has 17 residues. V lost 8 bases and J lost 0, with 21 bases in between. CDR1 is SEHNR and CDR2 is FQNEAQ in the germline V gene (reference sequence). This CDR3 is CASLPGSASRSTDTQYF. The CDR3 nucleotides read TGTGCCAGCCTCCCCGGGTCGGCTAGCCGAAGCACAGATACGCAGTATTTT.

The J gene is TRBJ2-7, the V gene TRBV27; 9 bases map to TRBD1. The J segment lost 3 bases and the V segment lost 5 bases, leaving 11 bases of the junction unmatched. Germline V CDR1 and CDR2: MNHEY, SMNVEV (reference sequence). The CDR3 covers 16 residues. The CDR3 sequence is CASSHLGQGKRYEQYF. In nucleotides, the CDR3 is TGTGCCAGCAGTCACTTGGGACAGGGAAAGCGCTACGAGCAGTACTTC.

This chain joins TRBV2 and TRBJ2-3; D may be TRBD2 (5 bases). CDR1 and CDR2 from the germline V gene are SNHLY and FYNNEI. There are 12 residues in the CDR3. V was clipped by 7 bases and J by 3 bases, with 8 bases between them. CDR3 region: CASTRETDTQYF. The CDR3 DNA reads as TGTGCCAGCACTCGGGAAACAGATACGCAGTATTTT. Variable domain in full (rest from reference TRBV2 and TRBJ2-3): EPEVTQTPSHQVTQMGQEVILRCVPISNHLYFYWYRQILGQKVEFLVSFYNNEISEKSEIFDDQFSVERPDGSNFTLKIRSTKLEDSAMYFCASTRETDTQYFGPGTRLTVL.

This sequence joins TRBV30 and TRBJ2-7; TRBD2 might be the D (5 bases). Germline CDR1 is GTSNPN and CDR2 is SVGIG (reference sequence). Trimming took off 2 bases at V and 4 bases at J, with 9 bases between the two ends. The CDR3 is 12 residues long. The CDR3, as DNA: TGTGCCTGGAGTACGGACTTATACGAGCAGTACTTC. It yields the protein CAWSTDLYEQYF.

J is TRBJ2-7 and V is TRBV5-6; TRBD1 might be the D (6 bases). Germline CDR1 is SGHDT and CDR2 is YYEEEE. V lost 1 base and J 2 bases, leaving 10 bases between the germline ends. This CDR3 is built from 14 residues. The CDR3 region has the DNA TGTGCCAGCAGCTTGACAGGGCCGACCTACGAGCAGTACTTC. It specifies CASSLTGPTYEQYF. Based on the CDR3 plus reference TRBV5-6 and TRBJ2-7, the full variable domain is DAGVTQSPTHLIKTRGQQVTLRCSPKSGHDTVSWYQQALGQGPQFIFQYYEEEERQRGNFPDRFSGHQFPNYSSELNVNALLLGDSALYLCASSLTGPTYEQYFGPGTRLTVT.

This clone was counted once. CDR3: CASSLLGTSGIEHNEQFF. The CDR3, as DNA: TGTGCCAGCAGCTTACTAGGGACTAGCGGGATTGAGCACAATGAGCAGTTCTTC. The rearrangement uses TRBV7-3 and TRBJ2-1, with 13 positions matching TRBD2. The CDR3 is made up of 18 amino acids. Trimming cost V 2 bases and J 5 bases; bases outside gene matches: 9. Germline V gene data show CDR1 as SGHTA and CDR2 as FQGTGA.

This clone was detected only a few times. The rearrangement links TRBV7-2 to TRBJ1-1, with D possibly TRBD1 on 6 matching bases. CDR1 and CDR2 from the germline V gene are SGHTA and FQGNSA. The V end lost 1 base, the J end lost 3 bases, and 12 bases lay between the germline ends. The CDR3 sequence is 15 residues long. CDR3 nucleotide sequence: TGTGCCAGCAGCTTAGGGCTGGGGGCTTACACTGAAGCTTTCTTT. Translating gives CASSLGLGAYTEAFF.

This clone was seen more than once but under ten times. This chain connects TRBV5-1 to TRBJ2-5, with D perhaps TRBD1 (6 bases). The end of the DNA fits TRBJ2-7 better, so the J call may be wrong. This CDR3 spans 13 amino acids. Germline V CDR1 and CDR2: SGHRS, YFSETQ. CDR3 sequence: CASSFAGAYEQYF. The CDR3, as DNA: TGCGCCAGCAGCTTTGCAGGGGCCTACGAGCAGTACTTC.

This clone was seen a handful of times. The chain is built from TRBV7-3 and TRBJ2-4; 7 bases are a match to TRBD1. The CDR3 has 13 residues. V gave up 0 bases and J gave up 10 bases; unmatched junction bases: 3. Germline CDR1 and CDR2: SGHTA and FQGTGA. The CDR3 loop is CASSLTTGAIQYF. In DNA form, the CDR3 reads TGTGCCAGCAGCTTAACTACAGGGGCTATTCAGTACTTC.

The rearrangement uses TRBV18 and TRBJ1-5, with 9 bases aligning to TRBD1. The CDR3 sequence is 16 residues long. V dropped 3 bases and J dropped 6; count of bases not matched to a gene: 9. Germline V gives CDR1 KGHSH, CDR2 LQKENI. The CDR3 nucleotides are TGTGCCAGCTCACCCTCACAGGGGGCGATGGGTCAGCCCCAGCATTTT. This sequence encodes CASSPSQGAMGQPQHF.

The chain joins TRBV28 to TRBJ2-3; D remains ambiguous. Germline V CDR1 and CDR2: MDHEN, SYDVKM. Trimming took 3 bases from V and 4 from J, leaving 5 bases between them. The CDR3 runs 12 residues. CDR3 sequence: CASSLIADTQYF. The CDR3 region has the DNA TGTGCCAGCAGTTTGATAGCAGATACGCAGTATTTT.

In this sample, this clone turned up once. The rearrangement links TRBV15 to TRBJ1-1; 10 bases match TRBD1. Per the germline V gene, CDR1 is LNHNV and CDR2 is YYDKDF (reference sequence). CDR3 length: 14 amino acids. The junction had 6 bases not matched to a gene; V was cut back by 6 bases and J by 5 bases. CDR3 protein: CATSSGQGLTEAFF. CDR3 DNA sequence: TGTGCCACCAGTTCGGGACAGGGGCTTACTGAAGCTTTCTTT. Full variable domain (remainder filled in from reference TRBV15 and TRBJ1-1): DAMVIQNPRYQVTQFGKPVTLSCSQTLNHNVMYWYQQKSSQAPKLLFHYYDKDFNNEADTPDNFQSRRPNTSFCFLDIRSPGLGDTAMYLCATSSGQGLTEAFFGQGTRLTVV.

This clone was counted once. As DNA, the CDR3 is TGTGCCAGCAGAGAAGCGAACAGGGGAGCAGAAAAACTGTTTTTT. This translates into CASREANRGAEKLFF. The rearrangement links TRBV13 to TRBJ1-4; 7 bases fit TRBD1. Unmatched junction bases numbered 12, after V lost 6 bases and J lost 8 bases. Germline V gene lookup returns CDR1 PRHDT and CDR2 FYEKMQ (reference sequence). This CDR3 contains 15 residues.

This chain joins TRBV5-4 and TRBJ2-1; 14 nucleotides agree with TRBD2. Germline assignment: CDR1 SGHNT and CDR2 YYREEE (reference sequence). CDR3 length: 17 amino acids. The ends lost 4 bases at V and 0 bases at J; junction bases unmatched: 3. The chain's CDR3 is CASSLGLAGGSYNEQFF. In DNA, the CDR3 is TGTGCCAGCAGCCTCGGACTAGCGGGGGGCTCCTACAATGAGCAGTTCTTC.